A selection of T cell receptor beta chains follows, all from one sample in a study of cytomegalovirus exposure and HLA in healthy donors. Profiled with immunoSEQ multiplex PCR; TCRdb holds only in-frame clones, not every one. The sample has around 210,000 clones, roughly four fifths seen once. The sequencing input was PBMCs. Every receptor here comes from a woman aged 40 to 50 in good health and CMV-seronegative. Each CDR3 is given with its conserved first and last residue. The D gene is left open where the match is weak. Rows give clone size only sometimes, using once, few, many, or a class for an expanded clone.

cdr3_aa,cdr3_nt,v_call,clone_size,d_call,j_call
CASSFAGIKNIQYF,TGTGCCAGCAGCTTCGCAGGTATCAAAAACATTCAGTACTTC,TRBV5-6,.,.,TRBJ2-4
CASRHQGDTEASF,TGTGCCAGCAGGCATCAGGGGGACACTGAAGCTTCCTTT,TRBV6-1,.,TRBD1,TRBJ1-1
CASSLRRGAGNNSPLHF,TGTGCCAGCAGCTTACGGCGGGGGGCGGGAAATAATTCACCCCTCCACTTT,TRBV7-8,.,.,TRBJ1-6
CASSLSVAYEQYF,TGTGCCAGCAGTCTGTCGGTGGCCTACGAGCAGTACTTC,TRBV27,once,.,TRBJ2-7
CASSFGQGGRFTYNEQFF,TGTGCCAGCAGCTTTGGACAGGGGGGCCGTTTCACCTACAATGAGCAGTTCTTC,TRBV5-6,.,TRBD1,TRBJ2-1
CASSFEGGNTEAFF,TGTGCCAGCAGCTTTGAAGGGGGGAACACTGAAGCTTTCTTT,TRBV5-5,.,.,TRBJ1-1
CASSPPGQGAYEQYF,TGTGCCAGCTCACCCCCGGGACAGGGGGCTTACGAGCAGTACTTC,TRBV18,.,TRBD1,TRBJ2-7
CASTICRVLWTLAKNIQYF,TGCGCCAGCACCATCTGTAGGGTGTTATGGACTCTAGCCAAAAACATTCAGTACTTC,TRBV5-1,once,.,TRBJ2-4
CASRVDRVSSPLHF,TGTGCCAGCAGGGTCGATCGGGTGAGCTCACCCCTCCACTTT,TRBV6-6,.,.,TRBJ1-6
CASRDRQGRASTEAFF,TGTGCCAGCAGAGATCGACAGGGTAGAGCGAGCACTGAAGCTTTCTTT,TRBV2,few,TRBD1,TRBJ1-1
CASSLVGTLTYEQYF,TGTGCCAGCAGCTTAGTTGGGACACTTACCTACGAGCAGTACTTC,TRBV7-9,.,.,TRBJ2-7
CASSTLVQPQHF,TGTGCCAGTAGTACCCTTGTTCAGCCCCAGCATTTT,TRBV19,.,.,TRBJ1-5
CAWSLRVYSYEQYF,TGTGCCTGGAGTCTCCGCGTGTACTCCTACGAGCAGTACTTC,TRBV30,.,.,TRBJ2-7
CASSYRETYEQYF,TGTGCCAGCAGTTACCGGGAGACCTACGAGCAGTACTTC,TRBV6-5,.,.,TRBJ2-7
CASSLDLRLIAGYYEQYF,TGTGCCAGCAGCTTAGATCTAAGGTTAATAGCGGGATACTACGAGCAGTACTTC,TRBV11-2,.,TRBD2,TRBJ2-7
CASSIGGISYEQYF,TGTGCCAGTAGTATTGGAGGGATCTCCTACGAGCAGTACTTC,TRBV19,.,.,TRBJ2-7
CASSEVPPGEQYF,TGTGCCAGCAGTGAAGTCCCGCCCGGAGAGCAGTACTTC,TRBV6-1,.,.,TRBJ2-5
CASSLSGESYGYTF,TGTGCCAGCAGTTTAAGTGGGGAGTCCTATGGCTACACCTTC,TRBV27,.,.,TRBJ1-2
CASSIAFYSGANVLTF,TGTGCCAGTAGTATAGCTTTTTACTCTGGGGCCAACGTCCTGACTTTC,TRBV19,.,.,TRBJ2-6
CASSLAGQLNEKLFF,TGCGCCAGCAGCCTCGCGGGACAGCTCAATGAAAAACTGTTTTTT,TRBV4-1,few,TRBD1,TRBJ1-4
CASSPLRYNEQFF,TGTGCCAGCAGTCCCCTCCGCTACAATGAGCAGTTCTTC,TRBV27,.,.,TRBJ2-1
CASNRGGRLFEAFF,TGTGCCAGCAACCGGGGAGGGCGGCTGTTTGAAGCTTTCTTT,TRBV28,.,.,TRBJ1-1
CSAPRRGGYTF,TGCAGTGCCCCAAGGCGGGGAGGCTACACCTTC,TRBV20-1,.,.,TRBJ1-2
CASRRSPTPNEQYF,TGTGCCAGCCGAAGGAGTCCAACCCCTAACGAGCAGTACTTC,TRBV2,.,.,TRBJ2-7
CASSTQLAGATGELFF,TGTGCCAGCAGCACCCAACTAGCGGGAGCCACCGGGGAGCTGTTTTTT,TRBV7-9,.,TRBD2,TRBJ2-2
CASSRQGAGYEQYF,TGCGCCAGCAGCCGACAGGGTGCCGGTTACGAGCAGTACTTC,TRBV5-1,.,TRBD1,TRBJ2-7
CASSLANKYGYTF,TGTGCCAGCAGCTTGGCCAACAAGTATGGCTACACCTTC,TRBV5-6,once,.,TRBJ1-2
CASSSLAGATGELFF,TGTGCCAGCAGCAGTCTAGCGGGAGCCACCGGGGAGCTGTTTTTT,TRBV11-2,.,TRBD2,TRBJ2-2
CASSFRGTGGEQFF,TGTGCCAGCAGTTTCCGTGGAACCGGGGGTGAGCAGTTCTTC,TRBV27,.,.,TRBJ2-1
CASSPGTGTGYTF,TGTGCCAGCTCCCCCGGGACAGGGACGGGCTACACCTTC,TRBV18,.,TRBD1,TRBJ1-2
CASSSWTGGLANEQFF,TGTGCCAGCAGTTCGTGGACAGGGGGCTTGGCGAATGAGCAGTTCTTC,TRBV28,once,TRBD1,TRBJ2-1
CASRRPMGPEVHYGYTF,TGTGCCAGTCGAAGACCGATGGGGCCTGAAGTTCACTATGGCTACACCTTC,TRBV19,.,.,TRBJ1-2
CAISGDRSNYGYTF,TGTGCCATCAGTGGAGACAGGTCAAACTATGGCTACACCTTC,TRBV10-3,once,.,TRBJ1-2
CASSFTGSFNQPQHF,TGTGCCAGCAGTTTTACGGGGAGCTTCAATCAGCCCCAGCATTTT,TRBV27,.,.,TRBJ1-5
CASSSPDTATNEKLFF,TGTGCCAGCAGCTCCCCAGACACGGCAACTAATGAAAAACTGTTTTTT,TRBV7-9,.,.,TRBJ1-4
CAKSGDTYMNTEAFF,TGTGCCAAAAGCGGGGACACCTACATGAACACTGAAGCTTTCTTT,TRBV30,.,.,TRBJ1-1
CASTKRRDSYEQYF,TGTGCCAGCACCAAACGGCGGGATTCCTACGAGCAGTACTTC,TRBV2,.,.,TRBJ2-7
CASSQRVLSSYNSPLHF,TGCGCCAGCAGCCAACGGGTCTTAAGCTCCTATAATTCACCCCTCCACTTT,TRBV4-1,.,.,TRBJ1-6
CASSFDRVAEAFF,TGTGCCAGCAGTTTCGACAGGGTGGCTGAAGCTTTCTTT,TRBV27,.,TRBD1,TRBJ1-1
CASSRATSAYSYNEQFF,TGCGCCAGCAGCCGCGCTACGAGCGCTTACTCCTACAATGAGCAGTTCTTC,TRBV5-1,.,.,TRBJ2-1
CASSLEGGKRTEAFF,TGTGCCAGCAGCTTGGAGGGGGGGAAACGCACTGAAGCTTTCTTT,TRBV5-4,few,.,TRBJ1-1
CASMAGGPSGQFF,TGTGCCAGCATGGCGGGAGGGCCATCGGGGCAGTTCTTC,TRBV6-6,.,TRBD2,TRBJ2-1
CASMVDSADTQYF,TGTGCCAGCATGGTGGACTCCGCAGATACGCAGTATTTT,TRBV2,.,.,TRBJ2-3
CASSILGLAGGFTGELFF,TGTGCCAGTAGTATATTGGGACTAGCGGGAGGATTCACCGGGGAGCTGTTTTTT,TRBV19,once,TRBD2,TRBJ2-2
CASSYSNRGWTEAFF,TGTGCCAGCAGTTACTCCAACAGGGGCTGGACTGAAGCTTTCTTT,TRBV6-5,once,TRBD1,TRBJ1-1
CASSLVDTSPLEQYF,TGTGCCAGCAGCTTAGTAGATACGTCTCCCCTCGAGCAGTACTTC,TRBV7-6,.,.,TRBJ2-7
CASRQTTGTGWETQYF,TGCGCCAGCAGACAGACAACCGGGACAGGGTGGGAGACCCAGTACTTC,TRBV5-1,.,TRBD1,TRBJ2-5
CASSRSSSGVDEQYF,TGTGCCAGTAGTCGATCATCTAGCGGGGTTGACGAGCAGTACTTC,TRBV19,.,TRBD2,TRBJ2-7
CASSVVAGAPNEQFF,TGTGCCAGCAGCGTAGTGGCGGGAGCCCCCAATGAGCAGTTCTTC,TRBV9,.,TRBD2,TRBJ2-1
CASSYASTGELFF,TGTGCCAGTAGTTATGCGAGCACCGGGGAGCTGTTTTTT,TRBV19,.,.,TRBJ2-2
CASSVDSGAARGGYTF,TGTGCCAGCAGCGTAGACTCCGGCGCAGCCCGGGGTGGCTACACCTTC,TRBV9,once,.,TRBJ1-2
CASSTRWRTHSYEQYF,TGTGCCAGTAGTACTCGGTGGCGGACACACTCCTACGAGCAGTACTTC,TRBV19,.,.,TRBJ2-7
CAWSTGQTYEQYF,TGTGCCTGGAGTACCGGACAGACCTACGAGCAGTACTTC,TRBV30,.,.,TRBJ2-7
CASNKLAGLTDTQYF,TGTGCCAGCAACAAACTAGCGGGGCTCACAGATACGCAGTATTTT,TRBV7-9,.,TRBD2,TRBJ2-3
CASSHPGQEETQYF,TGCGCCAGCAGCCACCCGGGACAGGAAGAGACCCAGTACTTC,TRBV10-2,.,TRBD1,TRBJ2-5
CAISEGTQQETQYF,TGTGCCATCAGTGAGGGGACTCAACAAGAGACCCAGTACTTC,TRBV10-3,.,.,TRBJ2-5